This T cell receptor beta chain was retrieved from a study of T cell responses to AZD1222 COVID-19 vaccine. CDR3 length: 19 residues. Germline CDR1 is ENHRY and CDR2 is SYGVKD. Deletions cut 4 bases from V and 0 bases from J, with 22 bases between. TCRdb's table, derived via immunoSEQ multiplex PCR, lists solely in-frame clones and lacks some. The table has 15,000 to 20,000 clones, around 83% seen once. This specimen consisted of peripheral blood, obtained 28 days after the second AZD1222 dose. V gene TRBV10-3 combines with J gene TRBJ2-1; D is possibly TRBD2 (6 bases). The sequence was obtained from an adult who received the AZD1222 COVID-19 vaccine. In nucleotides, the CDR3 is TGTGCCATCAGTGGAGGGCGGGGCGGTCCTCTAAGCTCCTACAATGAGCAGTTCTTC. It yields the protein CAISGGRGGPLSSYNEQFF.